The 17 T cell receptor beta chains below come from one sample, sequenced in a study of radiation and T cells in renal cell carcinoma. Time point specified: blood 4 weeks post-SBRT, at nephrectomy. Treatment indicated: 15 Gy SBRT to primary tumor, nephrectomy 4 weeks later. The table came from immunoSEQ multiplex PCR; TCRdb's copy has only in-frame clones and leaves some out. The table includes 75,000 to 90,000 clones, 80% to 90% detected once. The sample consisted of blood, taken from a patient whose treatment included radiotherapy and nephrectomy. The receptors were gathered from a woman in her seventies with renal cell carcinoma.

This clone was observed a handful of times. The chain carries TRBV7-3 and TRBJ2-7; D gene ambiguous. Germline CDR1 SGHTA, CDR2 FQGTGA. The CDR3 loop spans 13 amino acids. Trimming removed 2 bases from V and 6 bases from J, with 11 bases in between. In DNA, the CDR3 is TGTGCCAGCAGCTTACTTAGTAACGGCGAGCAGTACTTC. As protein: CASSLLSNGEQYF.

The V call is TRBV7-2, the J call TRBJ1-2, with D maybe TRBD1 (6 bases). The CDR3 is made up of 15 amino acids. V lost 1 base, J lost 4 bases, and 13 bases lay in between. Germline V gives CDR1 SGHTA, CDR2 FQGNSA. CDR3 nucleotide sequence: TGTGCCAGCAGCTTAGGTACAGGGAGTAGCTATGGCTACACCTTC. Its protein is CASSLGTGSSYGYTF.

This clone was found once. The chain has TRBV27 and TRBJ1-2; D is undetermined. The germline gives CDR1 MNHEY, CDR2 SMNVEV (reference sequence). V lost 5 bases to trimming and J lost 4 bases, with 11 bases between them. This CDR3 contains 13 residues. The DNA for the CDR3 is TGTGCCAGCAGTCCTCGGACGGCCTATGGCTACACCTTC. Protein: CASSPRTAYGYTF.

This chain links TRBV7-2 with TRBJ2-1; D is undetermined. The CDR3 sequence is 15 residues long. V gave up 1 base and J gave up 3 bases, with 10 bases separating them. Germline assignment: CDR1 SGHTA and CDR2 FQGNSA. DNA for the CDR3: TGTGCCAGCAGCTTAGGAATGAGAAACTACAATGAGCAGTTCTTC. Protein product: CASSLGMRNYNEQFF.

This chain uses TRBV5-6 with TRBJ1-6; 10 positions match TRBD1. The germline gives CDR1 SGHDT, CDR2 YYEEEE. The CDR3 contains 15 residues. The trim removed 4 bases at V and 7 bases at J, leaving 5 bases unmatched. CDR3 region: CASSPDRGQNSPLHF. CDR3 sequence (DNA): TGTGCCAGCAGCCCCGACAGGGGGCAGAATTCACCCCTCCACTTT.

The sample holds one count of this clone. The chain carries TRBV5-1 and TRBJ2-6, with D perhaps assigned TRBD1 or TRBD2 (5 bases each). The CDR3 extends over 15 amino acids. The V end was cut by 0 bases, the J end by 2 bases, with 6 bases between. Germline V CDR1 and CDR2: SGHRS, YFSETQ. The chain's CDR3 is CASSLGGAGANVLTF. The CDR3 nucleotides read TGCGCCAGCAGCTTGGGAGGGGCTGGGGCCAACGTCCTGACTTTC.

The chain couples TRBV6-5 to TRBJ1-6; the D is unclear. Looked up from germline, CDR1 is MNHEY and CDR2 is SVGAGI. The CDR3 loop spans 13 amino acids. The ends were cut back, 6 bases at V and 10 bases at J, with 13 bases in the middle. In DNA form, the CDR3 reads TGTGCCAGCAGGAACCTCCTGGGATCACCCCTCCACTTT. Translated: CASRNLLGSPLHF.

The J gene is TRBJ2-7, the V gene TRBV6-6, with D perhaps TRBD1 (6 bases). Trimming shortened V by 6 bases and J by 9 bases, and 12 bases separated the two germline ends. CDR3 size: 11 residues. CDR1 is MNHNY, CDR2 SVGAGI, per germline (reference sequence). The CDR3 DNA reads TGTGCCAGCAGCCCCGACAGGTTGCAGTACTTC. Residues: CASSPDRLQYF.

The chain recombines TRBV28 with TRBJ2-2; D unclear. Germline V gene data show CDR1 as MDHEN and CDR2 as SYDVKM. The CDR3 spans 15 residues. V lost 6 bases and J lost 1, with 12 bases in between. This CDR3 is CASSVPLRNTGELFF. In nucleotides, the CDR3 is TGTGCCAGCAGCGTACCCCTGAGGAACACCGGGGAGCTGTTTTTT.

As DNA, the CDR3 is TGTGCCAGCAGCGTAGGGGAGGCTGAAGCTTTCTTT. It encodes CASSVGEAEAFF. The chain has TRBV9 and TRBJ1-1; D remains unclear. Germline V gene lookup returns CDR1 SGDLS and CDR2 YYNGEE. This CDR3 has 12 residues. V was pared by 0 bases and J by 6 bases, with 6 bases between.

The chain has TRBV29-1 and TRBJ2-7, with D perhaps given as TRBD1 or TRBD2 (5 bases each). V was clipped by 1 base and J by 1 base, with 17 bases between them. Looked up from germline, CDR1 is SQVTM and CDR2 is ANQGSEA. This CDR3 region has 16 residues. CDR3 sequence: CSVEGSRQGASYEQYF. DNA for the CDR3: TGCAGCGTTGAAGGCTCTAGGCAGGGAGCTTCCTACGAGCAGTACTTC.

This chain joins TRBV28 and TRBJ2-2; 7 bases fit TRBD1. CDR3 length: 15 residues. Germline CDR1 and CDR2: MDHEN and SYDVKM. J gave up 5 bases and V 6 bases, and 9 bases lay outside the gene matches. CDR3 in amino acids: CASRPSGTATGELFF. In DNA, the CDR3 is TGTGCCAGCAGGCCCTCCGGGACAGCGACCGGGGAGCTGTTTTTT.

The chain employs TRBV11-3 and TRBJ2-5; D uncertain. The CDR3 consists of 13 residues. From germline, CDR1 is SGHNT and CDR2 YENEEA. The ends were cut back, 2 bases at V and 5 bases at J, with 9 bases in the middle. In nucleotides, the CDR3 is TGTGCCAGCAGCTTAATACCTTGGGAGACCCAGTACTTC. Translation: CASSLIPWETQYF.

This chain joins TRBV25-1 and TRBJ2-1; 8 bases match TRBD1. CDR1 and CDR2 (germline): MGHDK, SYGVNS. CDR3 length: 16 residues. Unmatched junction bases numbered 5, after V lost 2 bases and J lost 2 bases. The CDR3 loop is CASSEIRQGPYNEQFF. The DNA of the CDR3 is TGTGCCAGCAGTGAAATACGACAGGGGCCCTACAATGAGCAGTTCTTC.

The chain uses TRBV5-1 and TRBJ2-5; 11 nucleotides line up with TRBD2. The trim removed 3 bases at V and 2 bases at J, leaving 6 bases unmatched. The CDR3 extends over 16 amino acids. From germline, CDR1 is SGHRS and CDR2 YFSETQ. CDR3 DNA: TGCGCCAGCAGCTCGGGGGGGACTAGCGGACAAGAGACCCAGTACTTC. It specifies CASSSGGTSGQETQYF.

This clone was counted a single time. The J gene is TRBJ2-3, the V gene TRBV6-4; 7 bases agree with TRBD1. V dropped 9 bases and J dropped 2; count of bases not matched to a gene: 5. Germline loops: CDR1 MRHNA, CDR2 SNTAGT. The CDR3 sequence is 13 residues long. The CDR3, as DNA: TGTGCCAGTGCCGGGACAGACACAGATACGCAGTATTTT. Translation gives CASAGTDTDTQYF.

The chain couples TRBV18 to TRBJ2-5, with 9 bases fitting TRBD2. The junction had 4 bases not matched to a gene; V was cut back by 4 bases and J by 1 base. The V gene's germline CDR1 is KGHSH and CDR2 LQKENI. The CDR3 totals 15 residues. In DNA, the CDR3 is TGTGCCAGCTCACGACTAGCGGTGATCCAAGAGACCCAGTACTTC. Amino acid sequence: CASSRLAVIQETQYF.